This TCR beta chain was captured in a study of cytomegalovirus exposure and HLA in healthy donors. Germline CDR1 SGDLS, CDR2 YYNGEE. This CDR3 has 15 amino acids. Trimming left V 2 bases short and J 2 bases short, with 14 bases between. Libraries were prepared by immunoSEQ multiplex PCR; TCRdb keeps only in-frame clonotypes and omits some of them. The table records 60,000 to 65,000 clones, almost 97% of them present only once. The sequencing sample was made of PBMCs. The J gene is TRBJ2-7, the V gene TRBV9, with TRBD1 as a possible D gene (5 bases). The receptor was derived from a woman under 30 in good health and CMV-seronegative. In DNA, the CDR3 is TGTGCCAGCAGCGTCCATCAGGGTACTGCCTACGAGCAGTACTTC. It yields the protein CASSVHQGTAYEQYF.